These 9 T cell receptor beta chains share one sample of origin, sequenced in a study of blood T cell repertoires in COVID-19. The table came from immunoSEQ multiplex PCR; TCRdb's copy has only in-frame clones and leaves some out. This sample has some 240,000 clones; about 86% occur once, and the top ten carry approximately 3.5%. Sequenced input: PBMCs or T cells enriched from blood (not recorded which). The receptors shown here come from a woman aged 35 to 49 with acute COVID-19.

The CDR3 reads CASSLLRSGELFF. Written as DNA, the CDR3 is TGTGCCAGCAGCTTACTACGTTCCGGGGAGCTGTTTTTT. The rearrangement links TRBV27 to TRBJ2-2; D call uncertain. There are 13 residues in the CDR3. V was shortened by 6 bases and J by 6 bases, with 11 bases between the two germline ends. The germline gives CDR1 MNHEY, CDR2 SMNVEV (reference sequence).

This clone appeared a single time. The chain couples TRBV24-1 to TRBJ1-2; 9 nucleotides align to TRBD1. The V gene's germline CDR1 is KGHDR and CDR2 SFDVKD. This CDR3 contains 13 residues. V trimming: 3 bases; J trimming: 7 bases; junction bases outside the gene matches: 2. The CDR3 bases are TGTGCCACCAGTGATATGACAGGGGGTGGCTACACCTTC. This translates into CATSDMTGGGYTF.

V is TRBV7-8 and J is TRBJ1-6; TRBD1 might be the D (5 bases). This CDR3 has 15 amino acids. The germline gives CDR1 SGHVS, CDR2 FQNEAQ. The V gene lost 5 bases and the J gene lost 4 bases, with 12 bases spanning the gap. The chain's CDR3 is CASSPQGLYNSPLHF. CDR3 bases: TGTGCCAGCAGCCCGCAGGGCCTGTATAATTCACCCCTCCACTTT. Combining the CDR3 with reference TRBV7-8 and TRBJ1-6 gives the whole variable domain GAGVSQSPRYKVAKRGQDVALRCDPISGHVSLFWYQQALGQGPEFLTYFQNEAQLDKSGLPSDRFFAERPEGSVSTLKIQRTQQEDSAVYLCASSPQGLYNSPLHFGNGTRLTVT.

The CDR3 spells CASSYPTGLYNEQFF. The CDR3, as DNA: TGTGCCAGCAGCTACCCCACGGGACTCTACAATGAGCAGTTCTTC. The chain employs TRBV11-3 and TRBJ2-1; possibly TRBD2 for D (6 bases). The germline gives CDR1 SGHNT, CDR2 YENEEA. There are 15 residues in the CDR3. Trimming pared 4 bases from V and 3 bases from J, leaving 13 bases between.

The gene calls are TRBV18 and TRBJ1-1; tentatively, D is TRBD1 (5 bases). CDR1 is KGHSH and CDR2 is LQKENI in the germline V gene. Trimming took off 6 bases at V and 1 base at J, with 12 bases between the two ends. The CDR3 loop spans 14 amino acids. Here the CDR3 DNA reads TGTGCCAGCTCCCCCGGGGGGAGGAACACTGAAGCTTTCTTT. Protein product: CASSPGGRNTEAFF. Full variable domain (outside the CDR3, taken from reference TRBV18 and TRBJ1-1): NAGVMQNPRHLVRRRGQEARLRCSPMKGHSHVYWYRQLPEEGLKFMVYLQKENIIDESGMPKERFSAEFPKEGPSILRIQQVVRGDSAAYFCASSPGGRNTEAFFGQGTRLTVV.

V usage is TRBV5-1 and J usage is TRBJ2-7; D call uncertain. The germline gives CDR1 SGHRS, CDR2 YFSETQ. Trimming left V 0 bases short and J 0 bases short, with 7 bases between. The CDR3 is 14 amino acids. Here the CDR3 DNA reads TGCGCCAGCAGCTTGGCAGGAAACTCCTACGAGCAGTACTTC. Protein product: CASSLAGNSYEQYF.

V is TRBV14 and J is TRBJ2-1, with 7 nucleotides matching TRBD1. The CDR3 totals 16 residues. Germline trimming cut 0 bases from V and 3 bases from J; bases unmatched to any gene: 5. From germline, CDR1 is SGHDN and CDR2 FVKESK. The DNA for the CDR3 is TGTGCCAGCAGCCAAGAACCGGGACAGCACTACAATGAGCAGTTCTTC. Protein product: CASSQEPGQHYNEQFF. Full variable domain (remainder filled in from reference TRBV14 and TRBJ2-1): EAGVTQFPSHSVIEKGQTVTLRCDPISGHDNLYWYRRVMGKEIKFLLHFVKESKQDESGMPNNRFLAERTGGTYSTLKVQPAELEDSGVYFCASSQEPGQHYNEQFFGPGTRLTVL.

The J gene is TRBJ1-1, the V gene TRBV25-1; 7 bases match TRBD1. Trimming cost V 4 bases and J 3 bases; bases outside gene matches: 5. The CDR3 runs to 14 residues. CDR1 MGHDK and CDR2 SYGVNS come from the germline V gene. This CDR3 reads CASSARQGDTEAFF. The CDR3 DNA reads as TGTGCCAGCAGTGCCAGACAGGGAGACACTGAAGCTTTCTTT.

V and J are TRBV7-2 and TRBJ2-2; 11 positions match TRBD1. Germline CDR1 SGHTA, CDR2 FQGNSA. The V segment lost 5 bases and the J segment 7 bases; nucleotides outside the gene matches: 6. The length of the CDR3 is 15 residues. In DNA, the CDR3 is TGTGCCAGCAGCCCATGGACAGGGGGCGGCGGGGAGCTGTTTTTT. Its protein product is CASSPWTGGGGELFF.